A single sample is the source of the 25 T cell receptor beta chains below, sequenced in a study of T cell repertoires in cytomegalovirus infection. MiXCR was run by TCRdb on the reads, yielding one entry per CDR3 protein. The sample has roughly 600,000 distinct CDR3 sequences, approximately 24% seen once; the top ten hold roughly 8%. The source material was CD8+ T cells from PBMCs. Receptor source: a human donor in good health (CMV status not recorded). Some clones in this sample may be carry-over from other donors' samples.

This clonotype was seen more than once but under ten times. This chain uses TRBV12-5 with TRBJ2-3; 13 bases align to TRBD2. V lost 3 bases and J lost 6; bases outside the gene matches: 6. This CDR3 has 16 residues. CDR1 LGHNT and CDR2 FRNRAP come from the germline V gene. The CDR3 here is CASGFTGLAGADTQYF. CDR3 DNA sequence: TGTGCTAGTGGTTTTACAGGACTAGCGGGGGCGGATACGCAGTATTTT.

This sequence joins TRBV7-9 and TRBJ2-1, with 9 bases that match TRBD2. The CDR3 consists of 16 residues. CDR1 is SEHNR and CDR2 is FQNEAQ in the germline V gene (reference sequence). J was trimmed by 8 bases and V by 5 bases; bases with no gene match: 13. DNA of the CDR3: TGTGCCAGCAGCCACACAGCGGGGGGCCGGGCGGATGAGCAGTTCTTC. This translates into CASSHTAGGRADEQFF.

The chain couples TRBV29-1 to TRBJ2-1, with 7 bases aligning to TRBD1. This CDR3 contains 14 residues. CDR1 is SQVTM and CDR2 is ANQGSEA in the germline V gene. The CDR3 spells CRISGTAAYNEQFF. The CDR3 nucleotides are TGCAGGATTTCCGGGACAGCAGCCTACAATGAGCAGTTCTTC.

The V call is TRBV20-1, the J call TRBJ2-1, with 9 bases aligning to TRBD2. Germline V gene sequence: CDR1 DFQATT, CDR2 SNEGSKA (reference sequence). After removal of 5 bases from V and 4 bases from J, the junction contained 9 bases not matched to a gene. The CDR3 is 15 amino acids. This chain's CDR3 is CSAGPAGGLYNEQFF. The CDR3 DNA reads as TGCAGTGCTGGCCCGGCGGGGGGGCTGTACAATGAGCAGTTCTTC.

Many counts were recorded for this clonotype. The genes are TRBV6-5 and TRBJ2-3; the D gene is possibly TRBD2 (6 bases). CDR3 length equals 15 residues. Trimming shortened V by 3 bases and J by 0 bases, and 10 bases separated the two germline ends. Germline V gene sequence: CDR1 MNHEY, CDR2 SVGAGI. The CDR3 bases are TGTGCCAGCAGTTATGGGGGGTCTAGCACAGATACGCAGTATTTT. Encoded protein: CASSYGGSSTDTQYF.

This clonotype was observed many times. V usage is TRBV7-2 and J usage is TRBJ2-5; TRBD2 matches 8 bases. V was clipped by 1 base and J by 5 bases; unmatched bases: 9. Germline-derived CDR1 and CDR2 are SGHTA and FQGNSA. This CDR3 region has 16 residues. The CDR3 DNA sequence: TGTGCCAGCAGCTTAGTCGGGAGGGGAAGGTTGGAGACCCAGTACTTC. This codes for CASSLVGRGRLETQYF.

This clonotype was observed many times. This rearrangement joins TRBV7-2 to TRBJ2-7; D is unclear. Germline values: CDR1 SGHTA, CDR2 FQGNSA. Trimming removed 5 bases from V and 7 bases from J, with 12 bases in between. The CDR3 spans 12 residues. The CDR3 coding sequence is TGTGCCAGCAGCCTTAAACTGAGAGAGCAGTACTTC. Protein product: CASSLKLREQYF.

Of note for this clonotype: This may come from a read error, since a much larger clone is one base off. The V call is TRBV6-6, the J call TRBJ2-7, with TRBD2 as a possible D gene (6 bases). Germline V lookup: CDR1 MNHNY, CDR2 SVGAGI (reference sequence). CDR3 length: 14 amino acids. The CDR3 loop is CVSSYDIGGTEQYF. DNA for the CDR3: TGTGTCAGCAGTTACGACATCGGAGGGACCGAGCAGTACTTC.

This clonotype was observed a handful of times. The rearrangement joins TRBV6-5 to TRBJ2-2, with D maybe TRBD1 (6 bases). Germline V gene sequence: CDR1 MNHEY, CDR2 SVGAGI. The length of the CDR3 is 14 residues. With 2 bases removed from V and 3 bases from J, the gap between germline ends came to 7 bases. The CDR3 spells CASSYPGDTGELFF. The DNA for the CDR3 is TGTGCCAGCAGTTACCCAGGGGACACCGGGGAGCTGTTTTTT.

This clonotype appeared a few times. This chain joins TRBV12-3 or TRBV12-4 and TRBJ1-5, with D perhaps matching TRBD1 (5 bases). The CDR3 totals 16 residues. V was cut by 5 bases and J by 4 bases, with 18 bases left in between. The CDR3 reads CASSPSGAIPNQPQHF. In DNA, the CDR3 is TGTGCCAGCAGTCCATCCGGGGCCATCCCTAATCAGCCCCAGCATTTT.

There are many counts of this clonotype. The chain uses TRBV7-8 and TRBJ2-2; TRBD2 is a possible D gene (6 bases). The CDR3 has 15 amino acids. With 1 base removed from V and 6 bases from J, the gap between germline ends came to 12 bases. From germline, CDR1 is SGHVS and CDR2 FQNEAQ. The CDR3 region is CASSLEHRRAGELFF. The CDR3 DNA reads TGTGCCAGCAGCTTAGAACACCGGAGGGCCGGGGAGCTGTTTTTT.

This clonotype appeared a few times. The V gene is TRBV7-9, the J gene TRBJ1-3; 8 bases are shared with TRBD1. The germline gives CDR1 SEHNR, CDR2 FQNEAQ (reference sequence). The CDR3 spans 14 residues. V lost 4 bases, J lost 8 bases, and 7 bases stayed unmatched. CDR3 protein: CASSSTGTGDTIYF. For the CDR3, the DNA is TGTGCCAGCAGCTCGACCGGGACAGGAGACACCATATATTTT.

The chain employs TRBV24-1 and TRBJ2-2, with D possibly matching TRBD1 (6 bases). CDR1 is KGHDR and CDR2 is SFDVKD in the germline V gene. This CDR3 is built from 16 residues. Trimming removed 1 base at V and 4 bases at J, with 12 bases between. CDR3 protein: CATSDFYRAGTGELFF. The CDR3 DNA reads TGTGCCACCAGTGATTTTTACAGGGCGGGCACCGGGGAGCTGTTTTTT.

This clonotype was recorded a few times. This chain connects TRBV14 to TRBJ1-1, with unresolved D. V was trimmed by 0 bases and J by 8 bases, leaving 13 bases between them. CDR1 and CDR2 from the germline V gene are SGHDN and FVKESK. The CDR3 contains 14 residues. The DNA for the CDR3 is TGTGCCAGCAGCCAAGATGAGTGGCAGATAGAAGCTTTCTTT. Its protein product is CASSQDEWQIEAFF.

The CDR3 nucleotides are TGCGCCAGTCGAATCCGGGACACCATTCGCGGTTTAAGCAATCAGCCCCAGCATTTT. This translates into CASRIRDTIRGLSNQPQHF. The gene calls are TRBV23-1 and TRBJ1-5; possibly TRBD1 for D (6 bases). TRBV23-1 is placed among ORFs of uncertain function. The CDR3 extends over 19 amino acids. V was cut by 9 bases and J by 1 base, with 28 bases left in between.

The table lists this clonotype with a few counts. The V gene is TRBV28, the J gene TRBJ2-5; tentatively, D is TRBD2 (7 bases). The germline V and J ends were trimmed by 5 bases and 5 bases, with 18 bases remaining between them. CDR3 size: 15 residues. Germline CDR1 and CDR2: MDHEN and SYDVKM. The CDR3, as DNA: TGTGCCAGCAGTCTTGTGGCGGGGGCGAAGGAGACCCAGTACTTC. This codes for CASSLVAGAKETQYF.

CDR3 region: CASRAGGGNTIYF. The CDR3 region has the DNA TGTGCCAGCAGAGCCGGCGGTGGAAACACCATATATTTT. The J gene is TRBJ1-3, the V gene TRBV28; D not resolved. CDR3 size: 13 residues. The germline V gene has CDR1 MDHEN and CDR2 SYDVKM. V was shortened by 6 bases and J by 3 bases, with 9 bases between the two germline ends.

Only a few counts were recorded for this clonotype. The chain combines TRBV6-2 or TRBV6-3 with TRBJ2-7; 8 bases are shared with TRBD1. CDR1 is MNHEY and CDR2 is SVGEGT in the germline V gene. V lost 2 bases, J lost 2 bases, and 2 bases stayed unmatched. The CDR3 has 14 amino acids. The CDR3 nucleotides are TGTGCCAGCAGTTACGGGACAGGTACCTACGAGCAGTACGTC. This sequence encodes CASSYGTGTYEQYV.

The chain links TRBV25-1 to TRBJ2-2, with 7 bases matching TRBD1. CDR3 length equals 16 residues. The germline CDR1 and CDR2 sequences are MGHDK and SYGVNS. V was clipped by 3 bases and J by 2 bases; unmatched bases: 6. As DNA, the CDR3 is TGTGCCAGCAGTGATTACGGGACAGCTAACACCGGGGAGCTGTTTTTT. Protein: CASSDYGTANTGELFF.

This clonotype has ten or more counts. V usage is TRBV6-6 and J usage is TRBJ1-1; no firm D call. The CDR3 runs to 11 residues. The V gene's germline CDR1 is MNHNY and CDR2 SVGAGI (reference sequence). The V end lost 2 bases, the J end lost 5 bases, and 3 bases lay between the germline ends. CDR3 residues: CASSYTTEAFF. The CDR3 DNA follows: TGTGCCAGCAGTTACACTACTGAAGCTTTCTTT.

This clonotype has a count of ten or more. This rearrangement joins TRBV7-8 to TRBJ2-4; D gene unclear. Germline CDR1 and CDR2: SGHVS and FQNEAQ. This CDR3 region has 19 residues. V lost 6 bases and J 5 bases, leaving 29 bases between the germline ends. CDR3 nucleotide sequence: TGTGCCAGCAGTGAATCGGAGTCAGGCAGGACCCTCCAAGAAAACATTCAGTACTTC. Residues: CASSESESGRTLQENIQYF. Together with reference TRBV7-8 and TRBJ2-4, the CDR3 gives the full variable domain: GAGVSQSPRYKVAKRGQDVALRCDPISGHVSLFWYQQALGQGPEFLTYFQNEAQLDKSGLPSDRFFAERPEGSVSTLKIQRTQQEDSAVYLCASSESESGRTLQENIQYFGAGTRLSVL.

Notes on this clonotype: Given a much more abundant clone one base away, this may be a read error. The rearrangement uses TRBV10-3 and TRBJ2-3; no reliable D call. Trimming shortened V by 6 bases and J by 0 bases, and 10 bases separated the two germline ends. This CDR3 has 14 residues. Germline V CDR1 and CDR2: ENHRY, SYGVKD. The chain's CDR3 is CAISQHSSTDTQYF. The CDR3 DNA reads as TGTGCCATCAGCCAACACTCTAGCACAGATACGCAGTATTTT.

This clonotype was seen a few times. This chain connects TRBV3-1 to TRBJ2-1; TRBD2 agrees at 12 bases. Germline loops: CDR1 LGHDT, CDR2 YNNKEL (reference sequence). The CDR3 sequence is 14 residues long. J was trimmed by 6 bases and V by 4 bases; bases with no gene match: 1. The CDR3 DNA follows: TGTGCCAGCAGCCCGACTAGCGGGGGCAATGAGCAGTTCTTC. Translated: CASSPTSGGNEQFF.

The V gene is TRBV9, the J gene TRBJ2-6; D is undetermined. V gave up 1 base and J gave up 0 bases, with 8 bases separating them. The CDR3 totals 16 residues. CDR1 is SGDLS and CDR2 is YYNGEE in the germline V gene. The CDR3 sequence is CASSVPQISGANVLTF. The CDR3 coding sequence is TGTGCCAGCAGCGTACCGCAGATCTCTGGGGCCAACGTCCTGACTTTC.

The CDR3 sequence is CASSAQAEGRRAHTGELFF. The CDR3 DNA sequence: TGTGCCAGCAGCGCCCAGGCCGAGGGCAGGAGGGCTCACACCGGGGAGCTGTTTTTT. This chain connects TRBV7-6 to TRBJ2-2; weak D call: TRBD2 (6 bases). The CDR3 has 19 amino acids. With 5 bases removed from V and 3 bases from J, the gap between germline ends came to 25 bases. The germline CDR1 and CDR2 sequences are SGHVS and FNYEAQ. The full variable domain, in which reference TRBV7-6 and TRBJ2-2 provide the parts outside the CDR3, is GAGVSQSPRYKVTKRGQDVALRCDPISGHVSLYWYRQALGQGPEFLTYFNYEAQQDKSGLPNDRFSAERPEGSISTLTIQRTEQRDSAMYRCASSAQAEGRRAHTGELFFGEGSRLTVL.